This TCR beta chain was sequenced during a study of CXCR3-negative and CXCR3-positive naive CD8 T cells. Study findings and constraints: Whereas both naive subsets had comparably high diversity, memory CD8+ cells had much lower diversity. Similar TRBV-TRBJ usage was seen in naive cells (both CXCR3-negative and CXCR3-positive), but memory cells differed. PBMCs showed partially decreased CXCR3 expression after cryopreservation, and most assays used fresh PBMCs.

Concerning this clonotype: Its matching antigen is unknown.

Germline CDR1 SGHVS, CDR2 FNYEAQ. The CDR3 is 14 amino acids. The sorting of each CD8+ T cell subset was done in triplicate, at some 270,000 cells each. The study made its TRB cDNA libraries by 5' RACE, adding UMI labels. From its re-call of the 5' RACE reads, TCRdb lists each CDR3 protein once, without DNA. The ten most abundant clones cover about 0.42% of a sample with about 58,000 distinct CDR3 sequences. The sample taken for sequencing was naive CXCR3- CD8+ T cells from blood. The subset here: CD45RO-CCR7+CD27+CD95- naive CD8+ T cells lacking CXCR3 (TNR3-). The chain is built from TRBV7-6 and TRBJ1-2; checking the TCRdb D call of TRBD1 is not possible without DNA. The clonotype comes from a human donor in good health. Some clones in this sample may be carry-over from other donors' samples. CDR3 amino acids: CASSQGRVMDGYTF.